This section outlines one TCR beta chain sequence together with its context. This entry is derived from a study of blood T cell repertoires in COVID-19. Looking at the study overall: The study drew acute and convalescent COVID-19 samples from the United States, Italy and Spain. T cells, B-cell-depleted T cells, or PBMCs supplied cDNA or gDNA.

TCRdb's table, derived via immunoSEQ multiplex PCR, lists solely in-frame clones and lacks some. This sample has some 200,000 clones; 75% to 90% occur once, and the top ten carry more than 3.5%. Recruits, aged roughly 18 to 100 years, lived in under 25 US areas. Germline V gene data show CDR1 as LNHDA and CDR2 as SQIVND (reference sequence). CDR3 length: 13 amino acids. Deletions cut 2 bases from V and 8 bases from J, with 12 bases between. The specimen was PBMCs or T cells enriched from blood (not recorded which). V usage is TRBV19 and J usage is TRBJ1-2; tentatively, D is TRBD1 (5 bases). The TCR comes from a woman aged 40 to 49 with acute COVID-19. The CDR3 bases are TGTGCCAGTAGTATATCCCCAGGGCGAGGCTACACCTTC. Amino acids: CASSISPGRGYTF.